The 18 T cell receptor beta chains given below trace back to one sample, sequenced in a study of cytomegalovirus exposure and HLA in healthy donors. This PCR relied on a set of 60 Vbeta primers and 13 Jbeta primers. Data came from immunoSEQ multiplex PCR; TCRdb stores just in-frame clones and leaves some out. The repertoire holds about 120,000 clones, with 81% as singletons. The source material was PBMCs. The receptor set was obtained from a man younger than 30 in good health and CMV-seropositive.

This chain joins TRBV7-2 and TRBJ2-1, with D perhaps TRBD1 (5 bases). V gave up 3 bases and J gave up 9 bases, with 18 bases separating them. This CDR3 comprises 15 residues. CDR1 and CDR2 from the germline V gene are SGHTA and FQGNSA. The CDR3 nucleotides read TGTGCCAGCAGCTTGGTCGTCCGCCAGGGTCCTGAGCAGTTCTTC. Encoded protein: CASSLVVRQGPEQFF.

This sequence joins TRBV2 and TRBJ1-4; 11 bases are a match to TRBD1. This CDR3 comprises 15 residues. The V and J ends lost 8 bases and 2 bases, in that order; junction bases with no gene match: 4. In germline, CDR1 is SNHLY, CDR2 FYNNEI. The CDR3: CASRDRGATNEKLFF. DNA of the CDR3: TGTGCCAGCCGGGACAGGGGGGCTACTAATGAAAAACTGTTTTTT.

The count of this clone is one. The rearrangement joins TRBV4-3 to TRBJ2-6; D gene uncertain. Per the germline V gene, CDR1 is LGHNA and CDR2 is YSLEER. The CDR3 sequence is 17 residues long. Trimming cost V 1 base and J 0 bases, with 10 bases left between them. The CDR3 region has the DNA TGCGCCAGCAGCCAAGGGCTGGCAGACTCTGGGGCCAACGTCCTGACTTTC. Protein sequence: CASSQGLADSGANVLTF.

The rearrangement joins TRBV5-1 to TRBJ2-3; TRBD2 is a possible D gene (6 bases). In germline, CDR1 is SGHRS, CDR2 YFSETQ. The CDR3 extends over 17 amino acids. The V end lost 0 bases, the J end lost 2 bases, and 16 bases lay between the germline ends. The CDR3 loop reads CASSLAGTYDPTDTQYF. DNA of the CDR3: TGCGCCAGCAGCTTGGCCGGGACTTACGATCCCACAGATACGCAGTATTTT. The full variable domain, with the rest looked up from reference TRBV5-1 and TRBJ2-3, is KAGVTQTPRYLIKTRGQQVTLSCSPISGHRSVSWYQQTPGQGLQFLFEYFSETQRNKGNFPGRFSGRQFSNSRSEMNVSTLELGDSALYLCASSLAGTYDPTDTQYFGPGTRLTVL.

V gene TRBV19 combines with J gene TRBJ2-7, with D perhaps matching TRBD2 (5 bases). The CDR3 is 14 residues long. The germline gives CDR1 LNHDA, CDR2 SQIVND (reference sequence). The ends were cut back, 3 bases at V and 3 bases at J, with 12 bases in the middle. CDR3 in DNA: TGTGCCAGTAGTATTCAAATTGGAGGCTACGAGCAGTACTTC. It is translated as CASSIQIGGYEQYF.

The rearrangement links TRBV5-1 to TRBJ2-1; D might be TRBD1 (5 bases). This CDR3 has 14 amino acids. V lost 4 bases and J lost 7, with 15 bases in between. From germline, CDR1 is SGHRS and CDR2 YFSETQ. The CDR3 region has the DNA TGCGCCAGCAGCATCCCTCAGGGTCGGAATGAGCAGTTCTTC. Residues: CASSIPQGRNEQFF.

This chain uses TRBV5-6 with TRBJ1-5, with D perhaps TRBD1 (5 bases). Germline-derived CDR1 and CDR2 are SGHDT and YYEEEE. This CDR3 is 15 amino acids long. V was cut by 2 bases and J by 2 bases, with 11 bases left in between. The chain's CDR3 is CASSFSGNGNQPQHF. The CDR3 region has the DNA TGTGCCAGCAGCTTTTCAGGGAACGGCAATCAGCCCCAGCATTTT.

This chain links TRBV15 with TRBJ2-1; 10 bases fit TRBD2. The CDR3 spans 17 residues. Losses at the gene ends were 0 bases for V and 6 bases for J; bases not matched to a gene: 8. The V gene's germline CDR1 is LNHNV and CDR2 YYDKDF (reference sequence). CDR3 protein: CATSRDLRKREGNEQFF. The DNA of the CDR3 is TGTGCCACCAGCAGAGATCTCAGGAAGCGGGAGGGCAATGAGCAGTTCTTC.

The V and J genes are TRBV13 and TRBJ1-2; D gene uncertain. The CDR3 is 16 amino acids. The germline V and J ends were trimmed by 3 bases and 3 bases, with 17 bases remaining between them. Germline-derived CDR1 and CDR2 are PRHDT and FYEKMQ (reference sequence). The CDR3 spells CASSLLPRGWDYGYTF. The CDR3 DNA follows: TGTGCCAGCAGCTTGCTCCCTAGAGGTTGGGACTATGGCTACACCTTC.

The chain couples TRBV6-1 to TRBJ1-2; the D is unclear. The CDR3 extends over 13 amino acids. The germline V gene has CDR1 MNHNS and CDR2 SASEGT. The V end was cut by 5 bases, the J end by 5 bases, with 12 bases between. CDR3 nucleotide sequence: TGTGCCAGCAGTCCGGGAGCCTTATATGGCTACACCTTC. Translated: CASSPGALYGYTF.

This chain uses TRBV9 with TRBJ2-1, with 9 bases matching TRBD2. The CDR3 contains 16 residues. Trimming removed 0 bases from V and 8 bases from J; junction bases left unmatched: 9. The germline gives CDR1 SGDLS, CDR2 YYNGEE. This CDR3 reads CASSVGASGNVYEQFF. CDR3 sequence (DNA): TGTGCCAGCAGCGTAGGGGCTAGCGGGAATGTCTATGAGCAGTTCTTC.

The chain recombines TRBV6-5 with TRBJ1-1, with a weak D call TRBD1 (6 bases). This CDR3 is built from 14 residues. Germline loops: CDR1 MNHEY, CDR2 SVGAGI. With 5 bases removed from V and 10 bases from J, the gap between germline ends came to 20 bases. Here the CDR3 DNA reads TGTGCCAGCAGTGCCCCGGGACAAGGTTTCGCAGCTTTCTTT. The encoded protein is CASSAPGQGFAAFF.

This rearrangement joins TRBV29-1 to TRBJ1-1; TRBD1 is a possible D gene (5 bases). CDR1 and CDR2 from the germline V gene are SQVTM and ANQGSEA. The CDR3 runs 14 residues. CDR3 region: CTIWGDALNTEAFF. DNA of the CDR3: TGCACCATCTGGGGGGACGCCTTGAACACTGAAGCTTTCTTT.

This chain links TRBV7-9 with TRBJ2-5, with TRBD1 matching over 7 bases. TRBJ2-7 explains the end of the DNA better; the J call may be wrong. Germline CDR1 is SEHNR and CDR2 is FQNEAQ (reference sequence). This CDR3 region has 14 residues. The DNA for the CDR3 is TGTGCCAGCAGCCCCTGGACAGGAAGTTACGAGCAGTACTTC. Translation: CASSPWTGSYEQYF.

This clone was seen a handful of times. The CDR3 DNA reads as TGCGCCAGCAGCCAAGTTGCAGGGGGCGGAACTGAAGCTTTCTTT. This encodes CASSQVAGGGTEAFF. V gene TRBV4-3 combines with J gene TRBJ1-1, with TRBD1 matching 8 bases. Germline-derived CDR1 and CDR2 are LGHNA and YSLEER. With V trimmed by 1 base and J by 5 bases, 6 bases remained unmatched. This CDR3 has 15 amino acids.

CDR3 sequence reads: CASSEWASTDTQYF. In DNA, the CDR3 is TGTGCCAGCAGTGAATGGGCGAGCACAGATACGCAGTATTTT. The chain employs TRBV6-1 and TRBJ2-3; D uncertain. Per the germline V gene, CDR1 is MNHNS and CDR2 is SASEGT. Trimming left V 2 bases short and J 0 bases short, with 6 bases between. This CDR3 is built from 14 residues.

This rearrangement joins TRBV4-3 to TRBJ2-1; 12 bases line up with TRBD2. Trimming took 2 bases from V and 8 from J; bases not matched to a gene: 7. Germline assignment: CDR1 LGHNA and CDR2 YSLEER. CDR3 length equals 16 residues. CDR3 sequence: CASSQILAGGLDEQFF. Written as DNA, the CDR3 is TGCGCCAGCAGCCAAATACTAGCGGGAGGTTTGGATGAGCAGTTCTTC.

The rearrangement uses TRBV5-1 and TRBJ1-1, with D hard to call. Trimming took 2 bases from V and 5 from J, leaving 10 bases between them. The CDR3 length is 13 residues. From germline, CDR1 is SGHRS and CDR2 YFSETQ. In DNA form, the CDR3 reads TGCGCCAGCAGCTTATTAGAGGGAACTGAAGCTTTCTTT. Its protein is CASSLLEGTEAFF.